One sample yielded the 21 T cell receptor beta chains listed below, sequenced in a study of T-cell reconstitution after alpha-beta-depleted transplantation in children. Unique molecular identifiers were incorporated during preparation of the TCRbeta library. TCRdb independently ran MiXCR on the PCR reads; one entry per CDR3 protein. The sample lists 450,000 to 700,000 distinct CDR3 sequences; about a quarter were seen once. Sequences were derived from PBMCs, sampled before TCRalphabeta/CD19-depleted stem cell transplant. The source of these receptors is a boy less than two years old with Wiskott-Aldrich syndrome, due to receive a stem cell transplant.

This chain links TRBV20-1 with TRBJ2-1; D could derive from TRBD1 or TRBD2 (6 bases each). The V gene lost 3 bases and the J gene lost 4 bases, with 13 bases spanning the gap. This CDR3 is 14 amino acids long. Germline-derived CDR1 and CDR2 are DFQATT and SNEGSKA (reference sequence). The CDR3 sequence is CSASLRGQYNEQFF. The DNA of the CDR3 is TGCAGTGCTAGTCTGCGGGGACAATACAATGAGCAGTTCTTC.

The chain employs TRBV20-1 and TRBJ2-1; 8 bases align to TRBD2. Germline V gene sequence: CDR1 DFQATT, CDR2 SNEGSKA (reference sequence). The CDR3 extends over 16 amino acids. Trimming at V came to 3 bases and at J to 4 bases, leaving 11 bases not matched to a gene. The CDR3 coding sequence is TGCAGTGCTAGTACAAGGACTAGCCCTATGTACAATGAGCAGTTCTTC. Encoded protein: CSASTRTSPMYNEQFF.

The sample holds a few counts of this clonotype. CDR3: CSVPSCEQYF. The CDR3 nucleotides read TGCAGTGTCCCCTCGTGTGAGCAGTACTTC. The V call is TRBV20-1, the J call TRBJ2-7; D unclear. The V and J ends lost 7 bases and 7 bases respectively, with 11 bases between them. This CDR3 comprises 10 residues. Germline V gene sequence: CDR1 DFQATT, CDR2 SNEGSKA (reference sequence).

This clonotype was observed a handful of times. The rearrangement joins TRBV20-1 to TRBJ2-1; 8 bases are shared with TRBD2. Germline V gives CDR1 DFQATT, CDR2 SNEGSKA (reference sequence). There are 13 residues in the CDR3. The CDR3 spells CSPREGSYNEQFF. The CDR3 nucleotides read TGCAGCCCTCGGGAGGGTTCCTACAATGAGCAGTTCTTC.

This clonotype was seen a handful of times. The rearrangement uses TRBV6-5 and TRBJ2-2; D is possibly TRBD2 (5 bases). Germline values: CDR1 MNHEY, CDR2 SVGAGI. This CDR3 has 13 amino acids. The ends were cut back, 4 bases at V and 7 bases at J, with 10 bases in the middle. CDR3 bases: TGTGCCAGCAGTTCGCAGCGGAACGGGGAGCTGTTTTTT. Protein product: CASSSQRNGELFF.

The chain combines TRBV29-1 with TRBJ2-7; D gene uncertain. The ends were cut back, 1 base at V and 0 bases at J, with 7 bases in the middle. The CDR3 spans 13 residues. Germline V gene lookup returns CDR1 SQVTM and CDR2 ANQGSEA. The CDR3 sequence: CSVEASGSYEQYF. CDR3 sequence (DNA): TGCAGCGTTGAAGCATCTGGCTCCTACGAGCAGTACTTC.

This chain joins TRBV12-3 or TRBV12-4 and TRBJ2-1, with a possible D match to TRBD2 (5 bases). The CDR3 covers 14 residues. With 7 bases removed from V and 10 bases from J, the gap between germline ends came to 20 bases. This CDR3 reads CASTPSGDSKEQFF. Here the CDR3 DNA reads TGTGCCAGCACCCCCAGCGGCGACTCCAAGGAGCAGTTCTTC.

The chain carries TRBV5-1 and TRBJ1-1; a weak D match, TRBD1 (5 bases). Germline V gene data show CDR1 as SGHRS and CDR2 as YFSETQ. The V end lost 1 base, the J end lost 5 bases, and 12 bases lay between the germline ends. The CDR3 has 14 amino acids. DNA of the CDR3: TGCGCCAGCAGCTTGAACCCCCGGGGGACTGAAGCTTTCTTT. It yields the protein CASSLNPRGTEAFF.

J is TRBJ2-3 and V is TRBV18; TRBD2 agrees at 8 bases. CDR3 length: 18 residues. Losses at the gene ends were 1 base for V and 0 bases for J; bases not matched to a gene: 9. Germline V gene sequence: CDR1 KGHSH, CDR2 LQKENI. Here the CDR3 DNA reads TGTGCCAGCTCACCACTTCCCGGACTAGCTCCTAGCACAGATACGCAGTATTTT. Its translation is CASSPLPGLAPSTDTQYF. The full variable domain, rest sourced from reference TRBV18 and TRBJ2-3, is NAGVMQNPRHLVRRRGQEARLRCSPMKGHSHVYWYRQLPEEGLKFMVYLQKENIIDESGMPKERFSAEFPKEGPSILRIQQVVRGDSAAYFCASSPLPGLAPSTDTQYFGPGTRLTVL.

J is TRBJ1-3 and V is TRBV12-3 or TRBV12-4, with 9 bases matching TRBD1. V shed 5 bases and J 0 bases; nucleotides not matched to a gene: 8. CDR3 size: 17 residues. The chain's CDR3 is CASSVTTGGVSGNTIYF. In DNA, the CDR3 is TGTGCCAGCAGTGTCACCACAGGGGGCGTCTCTGGAAACACCATATATTTT.

With regard to this clonotype: Germline is not matched at one junction end, which may reflect a read error. The chain employs TRBV14 and TRBJ2-5; D could derive from TRBD1 or TRBD2 (5 bases each). CDR1 and CDR2 from the germline V gene are SGHDN and FVKESK. The CDR3 extends over 15 amino acids. The CDR3 reads CASSQDLGTSGTQYF. CDR3 coding DNA: TGTGCCAGCAGCCAAGATCTGGGTACCTCGGGGACCCAGTATTTC.

The CDR3 reads CASSPRGGGTDTQYF. Here the CDR3 DNA reads TGTGCCAGCAGTCCCCGAGGGGGTGGCACAGATACGCAGTATTTT. The chain employs TRBV7-3 and TRBJ2-3; D perhaps matches TRBD1 (6 bases). CDR1 is SGHTA and CDR2 is FQGTGA in the germline V gene. The V gene lost 6 bases and the J gene lost 1 base, with 14 bases spanning the gap. This CDR3 is 15 amino acids long.

This sequence joins TRBV6-1 and TRBJ1-5, with 10 bases that match TRBD1. Germline values: CDR1 MNHNS, CDR2 SASEGT. The ends lost 6 bases at V and 4 bases at J; junction bases unmatched: 3. This CDR3 spans 14 amino acids. The CDR3 sequence: CASRDRGENQPQHF. CDR3 in DNA: TGTGCCAGCAGGGACAGGGGGGAAAATCAGCCCCAGCATTTT.

The chain carries TRBV12-3 or TRBV12-4 and TRBJ2-3, with 11 positions matching TRBD1. V trimming: 7 bases; J trimming: 3 bases; junction bases outside the gene matches: 6. This CDR3 is 15 amino acids long. Written as DNA, the CDR3 is TGTGCCAGCACCCCGGACAGGGGGCGTACAGATACGCAGTATTTT. Protein product: CASTPDRGRTDTQYF.

The chain joins TRBV4-1 to TRBJ2-7; TRBD2 matches 10 bases. The CDR3 totals 16 residues. Germline V lookup: CDR1 MGHRA, CDR2 YSYEKL. With 1 base clipped from V and 3 bases from J, the junction kept 6 bases outside the gene matches. CDR3 region: CASSQVLAGICYEQYF. Written as DNA, the CDR3 is TGCGCCAGCAGCCAAGTACTAGCGGGAATCTGCTACGAGCAGTACTTC.

The chain joins TRBV24-1 to TRBJ2-5; 7 bases agree with TRBD2. CDR3 size: 14 residues. Germline values: CDR1 KGHDR, CDR2 SFDVKD. The V and J ends lost 3 bases and 1 base, in that order; junction bases with no gene match: 1. DNA for the CDR3: TGTGCCACCAGTGATGGGGGGGGCCAAGAGACCCAGTACTTC. It is translated as CATSDGGGQETQYF.

V is TRBV10-3 and J is TRBJ2-6; 8 bases map to TRBD2. With 3 bases clipped from V and 0 bases from J, the junction kept 10 bases outside the gene matches. The CDR3 is 19 residues long. CDR1 and CDR2 (germline): ENHRY, SYGVKD. DNA of the CDR3: TGTGCCATCAGTGATCGCCCAGCGGGGGCCGACTCTGGGGCCAACGTCCTGACTTTC. This sequence encodes CAISDRPAGADSGANVLTF.

The V gene is TRBV5-1, the J gene TRBJ2-1, with 10 nucleotides matching TRBD2. The CDR3 loop spans 17 amino acids. The V gene's germline CDR1 is SGHRS and CDR2 YFSETQ. Trimming at V came to 1 base and at J to 7 bases, leaving 11 bases not matched to a gene. CDR3 residues: CASSLSIGTSEENEQFF. The CDR3 bases are TGCGCCAGCAGCTTGTCTATCGGGACTAGCGAAGAGAATGAGCAGTTCTTC.

Note on this clonotype: One junction end disagrees with the germline gene, perhaps due to a read error. The genes are TRBV12-3 or TRBV12-4 and TRBJ2-7; TRBD1 matches 8 bases. The CDR3 length is 15 residues. The CDR3 nucleotides read TGTGCCAGCAGCCCCCGGACAGGGTTCTCCTCCGAGCAGTACTTC. It is translated as CASSPRTGFSSEQYF.

V gene TRBV20-1 combines with J gene TRBJ2-3; D unclear. The CDR3 extends over 13 amino acids. V lost 0 bases and J 5 bases, leaving 9 bases between the germline ends. Germline CDR1 and CDR2: DFQATT and SNEGSKA (reference sequence). The CDR3 nucleotides read TGCAGTGCTAGAGATGTTGCCAAAGATACGCAGTATTTT. Translating it yields CSARDVAKDTQYF.

J is TRBJ2-3 and V is TRBV5-1, with a tentative D call TRBD2 (6 bases). Trimming left V 4 bases short and J 0 bases short, with 9 bases between. The CDR3 sequence is 14 residues long. Germline-derived CDR1 and CDR2 are SGHRS and YFSETQ. The CDR3 here is CASSNGLSTDTQYF. The CDR3 nucleotides are TGCGCCAGCAGCAACGGACTAAGCACAGATACGCAGTATTTT.